This is a list of T cell receptor beta chains from one sample in a study of T cells expressing NK-cell markers. TCRdb reprocessed the 5' RACE reads and reports one entry per CDR3 protein, with no DNA. The table for this sample gives 150,000 to 180,000 distinct CDR3 sequences. Sequencing input: blood T cells: a sorted CD56 or NKG2C T cell subset, CD4+ or CD8+ T cells, or bulk PBMC T cells (not recorded which). The receptors shown here come from a woman in her 50s in good health. Each CDR3 is given with its conserved first and last residue. The order of the fields is J gene, V gene, CDR3 protein.

j_call: TRBJ2-7; v_call: TRBV20-1; cdr3_aa: CSARGGRASYEQYF
j_call: TRBJ1-1; v_call: TRBV19; cdr3_aa: CASSISPGSDTEAFF
j_call: TRBJ1-1; v_call: TRBV3-1; cdr3_aa: CASSPGFMNTEAFF
j_call: TRBJ2-3; v_call: TRBV4-1; cdr3_aa: CASSQDQGVGYTQYF
j_call: TRBJ2-1; v_call: TRBV6-6; cdr3_aa: CASSFREALYNEQFF
j_call: TRBJ1-2; v_call: TRBV4-1; cdr3_aa: CASSQDWQNGYTF
j_call: TRBJ1-2; v_call: TRBV20-1; cdr3_aa: CSATGGYYGYTF
j_call: TRBJ2-5; v_call: TRBV7-2; cdr3_aa: CASSPPPPMTSGRRETQYF
j_call: TRBJ2-1; v_call: TRBV19; cdr3_aa: CASSVGLNNEQFF
j_call: TRBJ2-1; v_call: TRBV27; cdr3_aa: CASSKGIDEQFF
j_call: TRBJ2-2; v_call: TRBV6-2/TRBV6-3; cdr3_aa: CATSGTGELFF
j_call: TRBJ1-4; v_call: TRBV30; cdr3_aa: CAWSHGGGEKLFF
j_call: TRBJ1-1; v_call: TRBV12-3/TRBV12-4; cdr3_aa: CASSLPLGDTEAFF
j_call: TRBJ2-2; v_call: TRBV11-3; cdr3_aa: CASSTSSSGAGTGELFF
j_call: TRBJ2-2; v_call: TRBV5-1; cdr3_aa: CASSFNEGELFF
j_call: TRBJ2-7; v_call: TRBV5-1; cdr3_aa: CASSLYEREVSYEQYF
j_call: TRBJ2-7; v_call: TRBV12-3/TRBV12-4; cdr3_aa: CASSFSGVPSYEQYF
j_call: TRBJ2-7; v_call: TRBV5-1; cdr3_aa: CASSLRTSGITYEQYF
j_call: TRBJ1-3; v_call: TRBV12-3/TRBV12-4; cdr3_aa: CASSLGPSGNTIYF
j_call: TRBJ2-2; v_call: TRBV6-6; cdr3_aa: CASSRTTSGRAGELFF
j_call: TRBJ2-1; v_call: TRBV14; cdr3_aa: CASSQVWSTVPEQFF
j_call: TRBJ1-2; v_call: TRBV2; cdr3_aa: CASSRGAGYYGYTF
j_call: TRBJ2-2; v_call: TRBV7-9; cdr3_aa: CASSSPRTSGRQGNTGELFF
j_call: TRBJ2-1; v_call: TRBV15; cdr3_aa: CATSNRRGSNEQFF
j_call: TRBJ2-3; v_call: TRBV7-9; cdr3_aa: CASSFLGDTQYF
j_call: TRBJ2-1; v_call: TRBV2; cdr3_aa: CASVPPPYNEQFF
j_call: TRBJ2-7; v_call: TRBV5-1; cdr3_aa: CASSLAFLRSYEQYF
j_call: TRBJ2-1; v_call: TRBV2; cdr3_aa: CATVRPNYNEQFF
j_call: TRBJ2-1; v_call: TRBV11-2; cdr3_aa: CASSLELGRDNEQFF
j_call: TRBJ2-7; v_call: TRBV4-1; cdr3_aa: CASSPLWAGEFYEQYF
j_call: TRBJ1-3; v_call: TRBV19; cdr3_aa: CASSGPLDSGNTIYF
j_call: TRBJ2-2; v_call: TRBV24-1; cdr3_aa: CATSDWTGTGSTGELFF
j_call: TRBJ1-3; v_call: TRBV9; cdr3_aa: CASSLWDSSGNTIYF
j_call: TRBJ2-3; v_call: TRBV3-1; cdr3_aa: CASSQERNLGTDTQYF
j_call: TRBJ2-7; v_call: TRBV3-1; cdr3_aa: CASSQGPMDYEQYF
j_call: TRBJ2-3; v_call: TRBV4-1; cdr3_aa: CASSQSGHPSTDTQYF
j_call: TRBJ2-5; v_call: TRBV2; cdr3_aa: CASNPSGRAGGRETQYF
j_call: TRBJ2-2; v_call: TRBV24-1; cdr3_aa: CATSDRRQGNTGELFF
j_call: TRBJ1-5; v_call: TRBV5-5; cdr3_aa: CASSLEEGSSNQPQHF
j_call: TRBJ1-5; v_call: TRBV12-3/TRBV12-4; cdr3_aa: CASSTGEVDQPQHF
j_call: TRBJ2-2; v_call: TRBV9; cdr3_aa: CASSELYTGELFF
j_call: TRBJ2-7; v_call: TRBV4-1; cdr3_aa: CASSQEERQGAYEQYF
j_call: TRBJ2-1; v_call: TRBV2; cdr3_aa: CASSETERGNNEQFF
j_call: TRBJ1-1; v_call: TRBV19; cdr3_aa: CASSFGTPNTEAFF
j_call: TRBJ2-5; v_call: TRBV5-1; cdr3_aa: CASSFQGAGETQYF
j_call: TRBJ2-7; v_call: TRBV27; cdr3_aa: CASQGQGLQEQYF
j_call: TRBJ1-1; v_call: TRBV20-1; cdr3_aa: CSASKQLSVTEAFF
j_call: TRBJ2-1; v_call: TRBV7-7; cdr3_aa: CASSLRLAGEQFF
j_call: TRBJ2-7; v_call: TRBV12-3/TRBV12-4; cdr3_aa: CASSPTGVPYEQYF
j_call: TRBJ1-6; v_call: TRBV12-5; cdr3_aa: CASGWTDRGLSPLHF
j_call: TRBJ2-1; v_call: TRBV7-9; cdr3_aa: CATGTSIYEQFF
j_call: TRBJ2-2; v_call: TRBV3-1; cdr3_aa: CASRASGNTGELFF
j_call: TRBJ2-1; v_call: TRBV24-1; cdr3_aa: CATEEEDEQFF
j_call: TRBJ2-5; v_call: TRBV7-9; cdr3_aa: CASRAGGEETQYF
j_call: TRBJ2-3; v_call: TRBV20-1; cdr3_aa: CSASGSRSDTQYF
j_call: TRBJ2-1; v_call: TRBV20-1; cdr3_aa: CSARETSGPSSYNEQFF
j_call: TRBJ2-7; v_call: TRBV29-1; cdr3_aa: CSSTLGIEQYF